These T cell receptor beta chains were read from a single sample in a study of blood T cells in healthy people across ages. TCRdb recomputed calls from the 5' RACE reads with MiXCR, one row per CDR3 protein. The repertoire includes about 670,000 distinct CDR3 sequences, under 65% of them detected once, and around an eighth sits in the top ten. Sequenced material: blood. These receptors were collected from a woman aged 80 or over in good health. Both conserved end residues are part of each CDR3. A D gene is named only where the DNA matches it firmly. Some rows have no size entry. The others give once, few or many, or a class for an expanded clone.

>TRBV28|TRBJ2-4|NA|NA
TGTGCCAGCAGCCGACAGCCTCTAGCCAAAAACATTCAGTACTTC
CASSRQPLAKNIQYF
>TRBV3-1|TRBJ2-7|TRBD2|NA
TGTGCCAGCAGCCACGCTTCTAGCGGGATTAGCTCCTACGAGCAGTACTTC
CASSHASSGISSYEQYF
>TRBV19|TRBJ1-5|NA|NA
TGTGCCAGTAGTATAGATGTGGAGCAGCCCCAGCATTTT
CASSIDVEQPQHF
>TRBV27|TRBJ2-1|TRBD1|many
TGTGCCAGCAGCCGAGGGACAGGAACCTACAATGAGCAGTTCTTC
CASSRGTGTYNEQFF
>TRBV7-2|TRBJ2-5|TRBD2|NA
TGTGCCAGCAGCTTAGCGCCAGGACTAGCGTTGTTGAAGACCCAGTACTTC
CASSLAPGLALLKTQYF
>TRBV7-2|TRBJ2-1|NA|NA
TGTGCCAGCAGCCCCGGGCCCACCAATGAGCAGTTCTTC
CASSPGPTNEQFF
>TRBV4-1|TRBJ2-7|TRBD2|many
TGCGCCAGCAGTCAGACGTTAGCGGGATCTGATGAGCAGTACTTC
CASSQTLAGSDEQYF
>TRBV4-2|TRBJ2-3|TRBD2|once
TGTGCCAGCAGCCCCCTCCTTAGCGGGGGGACAGATACGCAGTATTTT
CASSPLLSGGTDTQYF
>TRBV12-3/TRBV12-4|TRBJ2-3|NA|NA
TGTGCCAGCAGTAAGAGAGTGCGCGCAGATACGCAGTATTTT
CASSKRVRADTQYF
>TRBV20-1|TRBJ1-2|NA|NA
TGCAGTGCTCCAACGGGGGCGCGCAATGGCTACACCTTC
CSAPTGARNGYTF
>TRBV4-1|TRBJ2-3|NA|NA
TGCGCCAGCAGCCAAGAAGGGGGAGGACAGCTCACAGATACGCAGTATTTT
CASSQEGGGQLTDTQYF
>TRBV2|TRBJ2-7|NA|NA
TGTGCCAGCAGTGAAGGGGGGCGAGTAGCGAAAAACGAGCAGTACTTC
CASSEGGRVAKNEQYF
>TRBV12-3/TRBV12-4|TRBJ1-2|NA|many
TGTGCCAGCAGTTTCGTTGCTAACTATGGCTACACCTTC
CASSFVANYGYTF
>TRBV20-1|TRBJ1-2|NA|many
TGCAGTGCATCGGGACGTACCAACTATGGCTACACCTTC
CSASGRTNYGYTF
>TRBV5-1|TRBJ1-5|TRBD1|few
TGCGCCAGCAGCTCTGGGACAGACAGCAATCAGCCCCAGCATTTT
CASSSGTDSNQPQHF
>TRBV7-9|TRBJ2-1|NA|many
TGTGCCAGCAGCTTAACGTTCACTGAGCAGTTCTTC
CASSLTFTEQFF
>TRBV4-1|TRBJ1-1|NA|NA
TGCGCCAGCAGCCCCGTCGCCCCTCTTCCCACTGAAGCTTTCTTT
CASSPVAPLPTEAFF
>TRBV7-2|TRBJ1-6|NA|many
TGTGCCAGCAGCTTAGGGGCAGGGATGAATTCACCCCTCCACTTT
CASSLGAGMNSPLHF
>TRBV3-1|TRBJ1-5|NA|few
TGTGCCAGCAGCCAATGGAGGGAGACTGGGAGCAATCAGCCCCAGCATTTT
CASSQWRETGSNQPQHF
>TRBV5-1|TRBJ2-3|TRBD2|few
TGCGCCAGCAGCTCAGCGGGGGCCGTCACAGATACGCAGTATTTT
CASSSAGAVTDTQYF
>TRBV7-9|TRBJ1-2|TRBD1|NA
TGTGCCAGCAGCTTAGCGATTGGGACAGGGGCATCTGGCTACACCTTC
CASSLAIGTGASGYTF
>TRBV12-3/TRBV12-4|TRBJ1-5|TRBD1|NA
TGTGCCAGCAGTTTATTGATTATAATACTAGACAGGGTGGGACAGCCCCAGCATTTT
CASSLLIIILDRVGQPQHF
>TRBV5-6|TRBJ2-1|TRBD2|many
TGTGCCAGCAGCTTCCGCACCGGGACTAGCTCGGATGAGCAGTTCTTC
CASSFRTGTSSDEQFF
>TRBV6-5|TRBJ2-5|NA|NA
TGTGCCAGCAGTCCGATCTTGTACCAAGAGACCCAGTACTTC
CASSPILYQETQYF
>TRBV12-3/TRBV12-4|TRBJ2-7|NA|NA
TGTGCCAGCAGTTTAGACACATTGGAGCGGTACTTC
CASSLDTLERYF
>TRBV12-3/TRBV12-4|TRBJ2-1|TRBD2|many
TGTGCCAGCAGCCAGCCGGGACTAGCGGGAATGGGTGAGCAGTTCTTC
CASSQPGLAGMGEQFF
>TRBV2|TRBJ2-7|TRBD1|many
TGTGCCAGCAGGTCGGGACAGTCGTACGAGCAGTACTTC
CASRSGQSYEQYF
>TRBV7-3|TRBJ2-1|NA|many
TGTGCCAGCAGCTTAAAGGGCTCCTACTCCTACAATGAGCAGTTCTTC
CASSLKGSYSYNEQFF
>TRBV7-3|TRBJ2-2|NA|NA
TGTGCCAGCAGCTTATCCGGACAAGTTGGCGGGGAGCTGTTTTTT
CASSLSGQVGGELFF
>TRBV7-9|TRBJ2-1|NA|many
TGTGCCAGCAGCTTAGCGACCGAGCAGTTCTTC
CASSLATEQFF
>TRBV10-3|TRBJ2-3|TRBD2|NA
TGTGCCATCGGGACTAGCGGTAGCACAGATACGCAGTATTTT
CAIGTSGSTDTQYF
>TRBV7-9|TRBJ1-5|TRBD1|NA
TGTGCCAGCAGCTTAGGGGACAGGGCGAGAAATCAGCCCCAGCATTTT
CASSLGDRARNQPQHF
>TRBV12-3/TRBV12-4|TRBJ2-7|NA|once
TGTGCCAGCAGTTGGTCCGGGACCCAAAGCTACGAGCAGTACTTC
CASSWSGTQSYEQYF
>TRBV19|TRBJ2-7|NA|NA
TGTGCCGGTAGTATAGCCCACTTTGGAGCCTACGAGCAGTACTTC
CAGSIAHFGAYEQYF
>TRBV20-1|TRBJ2-3|NA|NA
TGCAGTGCTAGAGAAGCTGCAATGGGACCAGATACGCAGTATTTT
CSAREAAMGPDTQYF
>TRBV3-1|TRBJ2-5|NA|NA
TGTGCCAGCAGCCAAGGCGTCTCCCCTGAGACCCAGTACTTC
CASSQGVSPETQYF
>TRBV5-1|TRBJ2-3|NA|NA
TGCGCCAGCAGCTGGGGCACTTTGACAGATACGCAGTATTTT
CASSWGTLTDTQYF
>TRBV27|TRBJ2-7|NA|many
TGTGCCAGCAGTTTAATGATACCGTACGAGCAGTACTTC
CASSLMIPYEQYF
>TRBV6-2/TRBV6-3|TRBJ2-7|TRBD2|NA
TGTGCCAGCAGTTACTCGGGGCTCCTAGCGGGCTACGAGCAGTACTTC
CASSYSGLLAGYEQYF
>TRBV20-1|TRBJ1-1|NA|NA
TGCAGTGCGAGCGGGGGGGACACTGAAGCTTTCTTT
CSASGGDTEAFF
>TRBV28|TRBJ1-6|NA|many
TGTGCCAGCAGTATTAGGAATACTTATAATTCACCCCTCCACTTT
CASSIRNTYNSPLHF
>TRBV6-6|TRBJ2-1|NA|NA
TGTGCCAGCAGTTACTCCGCGGCTAGTTCCAATGAGCAGTTCTTT
CASSYSAASSNEQFF
>TRBV28|TRBJ1-1|NA|NA
TGTGCCAGCACTCTAGCACAGGCTGGGAACACTGAAGCTTTCTTT
CASTLAQAGNTEAFF
>TRBV11-2|TRBJ1-4|NA|NA
TGTGCCAGCACTCTGGCAGGGGCGAATGAAAAACTGTTTTTT
CASTLAGANEKLFF
>TRBV29-1|TRBJ2-3|TRBD1|NA
TGCAGCGTTGGTCCGGGACAGGGGACAGATACGCAGTATTTT
CSVGPGQGTDTQYF
>TRBV11-2|TRBJ2-1|NA|many
TGTGCCAGCAGCTTGACGGACTCCTACAATGAGCAGTTCTTC
CASSLTDSYNEQFF
>TRBV5-1|TRBJ2-1|NA|many
TGCGCCAGCAGCCGGAATAGGGACGTCGGGGAGCAGTTCTTC
CASSRNRDVGEQFF
>TRBV11-2|TRBJ2-7|NA|NA
TGTGCCAGCAGCGGCAGGGGGAGGATATACAATGAGCAGTACTTC
CASSGRGRIYNEQYF